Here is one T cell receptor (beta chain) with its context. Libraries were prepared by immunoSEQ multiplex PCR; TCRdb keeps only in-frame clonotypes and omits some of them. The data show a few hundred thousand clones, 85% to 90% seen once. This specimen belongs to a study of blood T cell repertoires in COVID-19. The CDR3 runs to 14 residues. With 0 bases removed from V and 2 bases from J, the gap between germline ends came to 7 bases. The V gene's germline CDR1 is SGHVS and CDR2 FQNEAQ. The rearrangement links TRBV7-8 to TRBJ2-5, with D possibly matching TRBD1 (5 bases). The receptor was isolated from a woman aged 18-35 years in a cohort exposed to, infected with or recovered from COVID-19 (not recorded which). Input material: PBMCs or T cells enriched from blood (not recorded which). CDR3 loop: CASSLAGAQETQYF. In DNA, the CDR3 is TGTGCCAGCAGCTTAGCAGGGGCTCAAGAGACCCAGTACTTC.